This entry features one TCR beta chain sequence. Its antigen is not known. Sequencing used immunoSEQ multiplex PCR; TCRdb keeps in-frame clones, though not all of them. The sample carries just over 2,000,000 clones, about 95% recorded once. The data derive from a study of shared clonotypes between healthy human individuals. Whole-study findings and limits: Larger estimated richness was generally seen in naive subsets than in memory subsets.

V was pared by 5 bases and J by 8 bases, with 18 bases between. Germline lookup yields CDR1 SGHVS and CDR2 FNYEAQ. CDR3 length: 15 amino acids. The specimen was naive CD4+ T cells sorted from blood. Subset described: CD45RA+ positively selected. The origin of this receptor is a young man in good health. This chain links TRBV7-6 with TRBJ1-4; perhaps TRBD1 as D (6 bases). CDR3 sequence reads: CASSPSLGGNEKLFF. CDR3 bases: TGTGCCAGCAGCCCTAGTTTAGGGGGGAACGAAAAACTGTTTTTT.